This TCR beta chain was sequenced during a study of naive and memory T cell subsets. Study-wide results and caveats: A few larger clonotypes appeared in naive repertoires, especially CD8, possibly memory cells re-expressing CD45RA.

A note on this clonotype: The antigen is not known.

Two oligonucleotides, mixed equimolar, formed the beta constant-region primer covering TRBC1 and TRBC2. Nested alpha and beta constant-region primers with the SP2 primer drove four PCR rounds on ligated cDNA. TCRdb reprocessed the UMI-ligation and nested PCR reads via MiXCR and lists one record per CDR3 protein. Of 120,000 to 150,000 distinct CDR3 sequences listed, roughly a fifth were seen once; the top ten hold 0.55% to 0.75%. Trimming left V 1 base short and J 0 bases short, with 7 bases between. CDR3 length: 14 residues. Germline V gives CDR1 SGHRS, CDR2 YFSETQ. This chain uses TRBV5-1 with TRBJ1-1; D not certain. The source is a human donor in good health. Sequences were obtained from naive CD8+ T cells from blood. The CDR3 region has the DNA TGCGCCAGCAGCTTGTCTTCTCTGAACACTGAAGCTTTCTTT. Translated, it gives CASSLSSLNTEAFF.